This TCR beta chain was retrieved from a study of T cells in Graves' hyperthyroidism and ophthalmopathy (dated by TCRdb to the late 2010s). About the investigation overall: Peripheral blood samples were taken at the time of initial diagnosis, prior to any treatment. After blood sampling, hyperthyroidism patients were treated with methimazole at a starting dose of 30 mg daily, and ophthalmopathy patients were treated with high-dose intravenous methylprednisolone. TCR Vbeta CDR3 sequencing of some 140 peripheral blood samples (roughly 41 ophthalmopathy, roughly 74 hyperthyroidism and some 17 progressor patients) is reported in the paper. Thyroid tissue and blood T-cell repertoires from several Graves' hyperthyroidism patients were also compared in the study. To identify TCR V-J signatures that set the groups apart, the researchers used a discovery cohort of 100 patients, made up of under 50 with Graves' ophthalmopathy and about 55 with stable Graves' hyperthyroidism. For training and testing, the roughly 93 patients in the discovery cohort were randomly divided in a 7:3 ratio. Prospective prediction of ophthalmopathy was tested in an independent validation cohort consisting of 18 hyperthyroidism patients and about 17 patients who later progressed to ophthalmopathy. Beyond this particular receptor, the publication reports: Sample size was not statistically predetermined, and blinding of investigators to group allocation was not performed. During validation, the model predicted progression to ophthalmopathy a median of about 5.9 months ahead of onset, with 70.59% sensitivity and about 75% specificity. Blood samples also contained most of the expanded thyroid clonotypes (frequency above 0.001), which suggests that blood repertoires may reflect thyroid immune responses. Ophthalmopathy was separated from stable hyperthyroidism by a 13 V-J signature model, with 85% to 90% sensitivity and roughly 81% specificity obtained in cross-validation and 80%/75% obtained in testing.

In the ophthalmopathy patients, disease was moderately to severely active, with a Clinical Activity Score of 3 or more, a NOSPECS grade of 4 or more, and a duration of less than 3 months. Patients with uncontrolled infections, other autoimmune diseases, pregnancy or lactation were excluded. Diagnoses were established on the basis of clinical symptoms, serum thyroxine and TRAb, thyroid ultrasound, and orbital computed tomography. PBMCs were isolated from 10 ml of fresh peripheral blood by Ficoll-Paque density gradient centrifugation. Total RNA was extracted with Trizol reagent, and quality was checked on an Agilent 2100 Bioanalyzer. The TCR beta CDR3 regions were amplified from RNA transcripts. For the first round of RT-PCR on the TCR CDR3, the HTBI primer set was used together with the Qiagen OneStep RT-PCR kit. The libraries were constructed in a second round of multiplex PCR and then size-selected and purified. The libraries were sequenced on an Illumina HiSeq2000 using paired-end 100 bp reads. The paper's processing steps were these. SOAPnuke was used to process the raw data, removing reads that contained adapters or uncalled bases, had a mean Phred below 15, or lacked an exact match to the constant primer or identifier. High-quality paired reads were merged using COPE v1.2.5, and each unique nucleotide sequence was defined as a clonotype. Clonotypes were aligned to IMGT TRBV, TRBD and TRBJ reference segments using MiTCR v1.1. Only V-J combinations with frequency above 0.0001, covering 99.2% of repertoires, were analysed. The TCS score was defined as F50 (clonal expansion) divided by E x V (chaos), with BLOSUM62-based TCRdist calculated between CDR3 peptides within each V-J. Welch's t-statistics and random forest reduced just over 500 V-J features to around 14, which were used in a naive Bayes classifier (R e1071). TCRdb reprocessing: public reads trimmed at Q25 with fastp, clones called with MiXCR, in-frame beta chains kept. Each entry is one CDR3 protein sequence, shown with its most common DNA and genes. These V and J calls are TCRdb output, not the study's own analysis. This sample comprises about 260,000 distinct CDR3 sequences, over 15% of them detected only once. Around 30% of the sample lies in the top ten.

According to the germline V gene, CDR1 reads KGHSY and CDR2 reads FQNENV. The CDR3 runs 16 amino acids, cysteine and phenylalanine included. The sequence is cut down to CDR3 DNA, 48 bases in frame from base 1. V is trimmed back by 2 bases and J by 7 bases, and the junction contains 11 bases that no gene match accounts for. Many counts were recorded for this clonotype. The antigen this receptor binds is unknown. Base qualities are not recorded, but no much larger clone differs from it by a single base. The receptor was derived from a woman aged 18-29 years with Graves' ophthalmopathy. Sample: blood. The chain is assembled from TRBV16 and TRBJ2-1, with TRBD2 identical over 7 junction bases. Here is the DNA: TGTGCCAGCAGCCAACTCGGCGAGCGGGAAGGGAATGAGCAGTTCTTC. It translates as CASSQLGEREGNEQFF.